Listed below are T cell receptor beta chains from one sample, sequenced in a study of a mutant IDH1 vaccine in newly diagnosed glioma. Data came from immunoSEQ multiplex PCR; TCRdb stores just in-frame clones and leaves some out. This sample yields some 71,000 clones, of which around nine tenths are seen a single time; about 2% belongs to the top ten. Their specific antigens are unknown. Material: PBMCs, obtained from a glioma patient whose treatment included an IDH1 peptide vaccine. These receptor sequences come from a man aged 25-45 years with glioma. Both conserved end residues are part of each CDR3.

v_gene: TRBV10-3; j_gene: TRBJ1-2; CDR3aa: CAISGQNYGYTF
v_gene: TRBV5-6; j_gene: TRBJ1-6; CDR3aa: CASSLAGQGESPLHF
v_gene: TRBV7-2; j_gene: TRBJ2-1; CDR3aa: CASSLTADYNEQFF
v_gene: TRBV6-5; j_gene: TRBJ1-3; CDR3aa: CASSYSGLSGNTIYF
v_gene: TRBV29-1; j_gene: TRBJ2-5; CDR3aa: CSAIQGSSETQYF
v_gene: TRBV28; j_gene: TRBJ2-5; CDR3aa: CASSRTGETQYF
v_gene: TRBV30; j_gene: TRBJ1-5; CDR3aa: CAWSVGRARGDNQPQHF
v_gene: TRBV7-9; j_gene: TRBJ1-4; CDR3aa: CASSSGGGSVGNEKLFF
v_gene: TRBV28; j_gene: TRBJ1-2; CDR3aa: CAVNDGTLPNYGYTF
v_gene: TRBV4-2; j_gene: TRBJ1-1; CDR3aa: CASSQVQGSGTEAFF
v_gene: TRBV6-1; j_gene: TRBJ2-4; CDR3aa: CASSLLGDRGIQYF
v_gene: TRBV19; j_gene: TRBJ2-5; CDR3aa: CASSGRPGTSGGAGGQETQYF
v_gene: TRBV7-2; j_gene: TRBJ2-2; CDR3aa: CASSSSVGQGFGELFF
v_gene: TRBV27; j_gene: TRBJ1-2; CDR3aa: CASSPLGQGGYGYTF
v_gene: TRBV14; j_gene: TRBJ2-1; CDR3aa: CASSQGNSGSLYNEQFF
v_gene: TRBV5-1; j_gene: TRBJ2-1; CDR3aa: CASSLAKGRSDYNEQFF
v_gene: TRBV5-1; j_gene: TRBJ2-2; CDR3aa: CASSLTGVINTGELFF
v_gene: TRBV30; j_gene: TRBJ2-3; CDR3aa: CAWSVARTDTQYF
v_gene: TRBV7-6; j_gene: TRBJ2-6; CDR3aa: CASSLDRGLGANVLTF
v_gene: TRBV6-4; j_gene: TRBJ1-1; CDR3aa: CASSETPGQGYGNTEAFF
v_gene: TRBV6-5; j_gene: TRBJ1-1; CDR3aa: CASSYDWNTEAFF
v_gene: TRBV11-2; j_gene: TRBJ2-3; CDR3aa: CASSFRRGVDTQYF
v_gene: TRBV7-9; j_gene: TRBJ2-7; CDR3aa: CASSFSNGANFYEQYF